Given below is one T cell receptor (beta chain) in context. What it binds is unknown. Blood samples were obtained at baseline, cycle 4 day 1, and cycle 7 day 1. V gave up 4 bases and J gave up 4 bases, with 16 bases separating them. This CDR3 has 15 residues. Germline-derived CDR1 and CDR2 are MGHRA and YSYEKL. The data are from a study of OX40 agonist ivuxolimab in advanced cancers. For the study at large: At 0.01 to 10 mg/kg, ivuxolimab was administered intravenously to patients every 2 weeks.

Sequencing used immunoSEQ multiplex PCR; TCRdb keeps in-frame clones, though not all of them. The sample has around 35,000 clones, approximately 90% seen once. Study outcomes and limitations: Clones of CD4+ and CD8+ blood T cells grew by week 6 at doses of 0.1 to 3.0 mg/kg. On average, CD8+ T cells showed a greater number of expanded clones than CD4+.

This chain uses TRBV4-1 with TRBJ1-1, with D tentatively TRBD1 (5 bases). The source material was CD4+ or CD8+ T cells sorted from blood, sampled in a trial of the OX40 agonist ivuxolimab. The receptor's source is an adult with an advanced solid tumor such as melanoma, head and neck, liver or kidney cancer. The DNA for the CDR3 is TGCGCCAGCAGCCGAAGGGAGCAGGGCGGCACTGAAGCTTTCTTT. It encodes CASSRREQGGTEAFF.